This T cell receptor (beta chain) emerged from a study of low-dose radiotherapy and immunotherapy resistance in tumors. Time point specified: after trial treatment. Treatment reported: LDRT plus nivolumab, ipilimumab, low-dose cyclophosphamide and aspirin (RACIN trial). Looked up from germline, CDR1 is SGHAT and CDR2 is FQNNGV. The CDR3 extends over 17 amino acids. Trimming removed 6 bases from V and 0 bases from J; junction bases left unmatched: 11. TRAV- and TRBV-specific primers were used for first-strand cDNA, which covered alpha and beta chains. The authors ran 15 to 25 PCR cycles to amplify TCRs with a constant-region primer and V-primer adapter. In TCRdb, the reads were re-called with MiXCR into one record per CDR3 protein. This table has nearly 60,000 distinct CDR3 sequences, 20% to 25% appearing once.

The chain recombines TRBV11-2 with TRBJ2-1; TRBD1 matches 7 bases. The sample was PBMCs, taken after low-dose radiotherapy plus immunotherapy. This receptor was taken from a male donor with prostate cancer. The CDR3 region is CASRTTPGQNSYNEQFF. CDR3 in DNA: TGTGCCAGCAGAACCACCCCGGGACAGAACTCCTACAATGAGCAGTTCTTC.